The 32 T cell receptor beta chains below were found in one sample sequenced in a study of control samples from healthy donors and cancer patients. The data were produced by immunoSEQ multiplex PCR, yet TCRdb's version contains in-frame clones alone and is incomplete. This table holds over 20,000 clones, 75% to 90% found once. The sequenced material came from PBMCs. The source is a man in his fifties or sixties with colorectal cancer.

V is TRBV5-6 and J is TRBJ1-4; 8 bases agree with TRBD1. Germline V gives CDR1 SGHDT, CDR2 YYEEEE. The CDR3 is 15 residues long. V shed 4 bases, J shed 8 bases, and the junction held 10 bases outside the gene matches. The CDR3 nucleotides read TGTGCCAGCAGCCCCGGACAGGGAGGTCGGGAAAAACTGTTTTTT. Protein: CASSPGQGGREKLFF.

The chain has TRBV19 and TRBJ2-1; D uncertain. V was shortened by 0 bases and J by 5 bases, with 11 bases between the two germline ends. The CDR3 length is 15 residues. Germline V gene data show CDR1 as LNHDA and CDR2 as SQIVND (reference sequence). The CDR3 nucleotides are TGTGCCAGTAGTATAGAGAGTCGATCTAACAATGAGCAGTTCTTC. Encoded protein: CASSIESRSNNEQFF. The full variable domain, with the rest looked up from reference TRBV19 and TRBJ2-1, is DGGITQSPKYLFRKEGQNVTLSCEQNLNHDAMYWYRQDPGQGLRLIYYSQIVNDFQKGDIAEGYSVSREKKESFPLTVTSAQKNPTAFYLCASSIESRSNNEQFFGPGTRLTVL.

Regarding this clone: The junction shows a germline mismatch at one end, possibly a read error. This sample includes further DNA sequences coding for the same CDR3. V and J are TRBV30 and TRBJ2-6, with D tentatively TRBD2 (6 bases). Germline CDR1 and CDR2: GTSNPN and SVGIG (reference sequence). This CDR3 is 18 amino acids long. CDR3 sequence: CAWRILGGALTGANVLTF. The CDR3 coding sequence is TGTGCCTGGAGGATCCTCGGGGGAGCCCTCACTGGGGCCAACGTTCTGACTTTC. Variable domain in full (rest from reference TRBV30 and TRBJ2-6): SQTIHQWPATLVQPVGSPLSLECTVEGTSNPNLYWYRQAAGRGLQLLFYSVGIGQISSEVPQNLSASRPQDRQFILSSKKLLLSDSGFYLCAWRILGGALTGANVLTFGAGSRLTVL.

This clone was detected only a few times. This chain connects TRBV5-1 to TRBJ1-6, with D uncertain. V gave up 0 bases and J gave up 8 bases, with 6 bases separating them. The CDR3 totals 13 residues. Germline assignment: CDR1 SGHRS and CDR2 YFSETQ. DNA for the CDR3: TGCGCCAGCAGCTTGGTTCCCGATTCACCCCTCCACTTT. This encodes CASSLVPDSPLHF. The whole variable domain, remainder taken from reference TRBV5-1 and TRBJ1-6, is KAGVTQTPRYLIKTRGQQVTLSCSPISGHRSVSWYQQTPGQGLQFLFEYFSETQRNKGNFPGRFSGRQFSNSRSEMNVSTLELGDSALYLCASSLVPDSPLHFGNGTRLTVT.

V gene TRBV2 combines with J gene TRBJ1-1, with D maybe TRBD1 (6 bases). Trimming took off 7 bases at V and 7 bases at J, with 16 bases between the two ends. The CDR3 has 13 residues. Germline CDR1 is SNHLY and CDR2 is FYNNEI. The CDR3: CASTFTGFFEAFF. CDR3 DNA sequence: TGTGCCAGCACCTTCACAGGGTTTTTTGAAGCTTTCTTT.

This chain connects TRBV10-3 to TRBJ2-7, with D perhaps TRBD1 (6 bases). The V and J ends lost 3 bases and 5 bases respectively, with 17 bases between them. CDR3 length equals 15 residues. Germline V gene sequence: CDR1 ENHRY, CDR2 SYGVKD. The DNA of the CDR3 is TGTGCCATCAGTGAAGGGAGCAGGGGAACCAACGAGCAGTACTTC. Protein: CAISEGSRGTNEQYF.

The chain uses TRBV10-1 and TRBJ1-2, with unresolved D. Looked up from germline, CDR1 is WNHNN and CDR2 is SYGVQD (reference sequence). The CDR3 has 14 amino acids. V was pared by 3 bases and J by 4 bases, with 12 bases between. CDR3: CASSDSRGGYGYTF. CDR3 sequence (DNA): TGCGCCAGCAGTGATTCCCGGGGAGGCTATGGCTACACCTTC.

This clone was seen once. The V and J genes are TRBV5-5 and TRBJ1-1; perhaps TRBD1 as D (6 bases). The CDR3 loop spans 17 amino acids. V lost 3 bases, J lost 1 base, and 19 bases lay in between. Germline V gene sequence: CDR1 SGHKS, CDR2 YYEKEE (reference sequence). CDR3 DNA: TGTGCCAGCAGCTCTCCTCCGGGGACAATCCCGAACACTGAAGCTTTCTTT. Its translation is CASSSPPGTIPNTEAFF. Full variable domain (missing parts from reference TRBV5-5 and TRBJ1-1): DAGVTQSPTHLIKTRGQQVTLRCSPISGHKSVSWYQQVLGQGPQFIFQYYEKEERGRGNFPDRFSARQFPNYSSELNVNALLLGDSALYLCASSSPPGTIPNTEAFFGQGTRLTVV.

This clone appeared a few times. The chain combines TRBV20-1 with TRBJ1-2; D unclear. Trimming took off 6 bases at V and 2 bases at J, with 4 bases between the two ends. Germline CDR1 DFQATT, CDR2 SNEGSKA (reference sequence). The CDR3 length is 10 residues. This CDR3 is CSAPNYGYTF. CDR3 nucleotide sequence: TGCAGTGCCCCGAACTATGGCTACACCTTC.

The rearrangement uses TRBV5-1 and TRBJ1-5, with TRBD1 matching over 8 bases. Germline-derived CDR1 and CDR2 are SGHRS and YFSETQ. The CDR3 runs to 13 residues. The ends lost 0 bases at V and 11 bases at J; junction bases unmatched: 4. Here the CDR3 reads CASSLVQGGSQHF. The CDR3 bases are TGCGCCAGCAGCTTGGTACAGGGGGGCTCCCAGCATTTT.

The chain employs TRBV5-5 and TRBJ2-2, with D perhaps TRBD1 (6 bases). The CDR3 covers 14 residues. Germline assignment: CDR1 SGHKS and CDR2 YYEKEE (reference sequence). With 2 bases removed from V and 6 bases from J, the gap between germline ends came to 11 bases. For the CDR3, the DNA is TGTGCCAGCAGCTTAGTTACAGGGTCCGGGGAGCTGTTTTTT. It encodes CASSLVTGSGELFF. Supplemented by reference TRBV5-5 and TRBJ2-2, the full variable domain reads DAGVTQSPTHLIKTRGQQVTLRCSPISGHKSVSWYQQVLGQGPQFIFQYYEKEERGRGNFPDRFSARQFPNYSSELNVNALLLGDSALYLCASSLVTGSGELFFGEGSRLTVL.

CDR3 nucleotides: TGTGCCAGCAGTGAGGACACCACCAACACTGAAGCTTTCTTT. Amino acid sequence: CASSEDTTNTEAFF. J is TRBJ1-1 and V is TRBV2; weak D call: TRBD1 (5 bases). Trimming pared 3 bases from V and 2 bases from J, leaving 10 bases between. The CDR3 is 14 amino acids. CDR1 SNHLY and CDR2 FYNNEI come from the germline V gene.

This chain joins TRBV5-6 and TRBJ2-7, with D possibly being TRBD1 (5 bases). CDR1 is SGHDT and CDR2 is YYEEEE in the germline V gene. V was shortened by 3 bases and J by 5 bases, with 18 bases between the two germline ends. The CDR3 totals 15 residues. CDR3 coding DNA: TGTGCCAGCAGCTCACTGGACATTAAGGTCCACGAGCAGTACGTC. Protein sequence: CASSSLDIKVHEQYV.

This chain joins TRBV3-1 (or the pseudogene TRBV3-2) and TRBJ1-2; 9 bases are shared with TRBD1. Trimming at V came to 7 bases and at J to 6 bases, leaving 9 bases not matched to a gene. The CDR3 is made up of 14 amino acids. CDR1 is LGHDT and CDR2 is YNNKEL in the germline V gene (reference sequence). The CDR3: CASTGRTGEDGYTF. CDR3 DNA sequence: TGTGCCAGCACAGGGCGGACAGGGGAGGATGGCTACACCTTC.

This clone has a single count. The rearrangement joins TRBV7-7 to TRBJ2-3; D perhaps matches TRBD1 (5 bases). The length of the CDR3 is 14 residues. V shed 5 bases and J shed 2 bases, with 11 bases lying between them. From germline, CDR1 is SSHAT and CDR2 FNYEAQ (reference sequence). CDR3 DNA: TGTGCCAGCAGCCCCTGGGGCTCCACAGATACGCAGTATTTT. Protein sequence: CASSPWGSTDTQYF.

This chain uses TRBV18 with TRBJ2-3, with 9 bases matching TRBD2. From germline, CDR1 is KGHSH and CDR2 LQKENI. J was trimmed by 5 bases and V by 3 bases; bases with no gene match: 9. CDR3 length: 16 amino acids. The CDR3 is CASSPQWRGGVDTQYF. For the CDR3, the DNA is TGTGCCAGCTCACCGCAGTGGCGGGGGGGCGTAGATACGCAGTATTTT.

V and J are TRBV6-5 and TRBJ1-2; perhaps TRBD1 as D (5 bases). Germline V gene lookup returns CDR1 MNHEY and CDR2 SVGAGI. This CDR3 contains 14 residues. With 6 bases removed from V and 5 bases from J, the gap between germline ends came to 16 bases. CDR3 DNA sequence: TGTGCCAGCAGCGACACAGGAGGAGGATATGGCTACACCTTC. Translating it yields CASSDTGGGYGYTF.

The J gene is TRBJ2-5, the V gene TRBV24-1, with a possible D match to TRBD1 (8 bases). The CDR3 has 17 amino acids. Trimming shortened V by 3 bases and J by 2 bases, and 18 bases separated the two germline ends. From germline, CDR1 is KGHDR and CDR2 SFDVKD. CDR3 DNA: TGTGCCACCAGTGATGCCGAGCGGGACAGGTTACAAGAGACCCAGTACTTC. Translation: CATSDAERDRLQETQYF.

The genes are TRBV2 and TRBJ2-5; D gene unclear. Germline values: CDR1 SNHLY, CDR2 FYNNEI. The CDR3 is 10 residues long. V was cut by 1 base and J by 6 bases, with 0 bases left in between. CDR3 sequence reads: CASSEETQYF. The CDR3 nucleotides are TGTGCCAGCAGTGAAGAGACCCAGTACTTC.

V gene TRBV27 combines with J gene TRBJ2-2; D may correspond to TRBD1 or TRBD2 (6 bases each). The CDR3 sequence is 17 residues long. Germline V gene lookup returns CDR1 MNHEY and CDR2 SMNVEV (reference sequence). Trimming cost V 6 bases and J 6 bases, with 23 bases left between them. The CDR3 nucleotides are TGTGCCAGCAGCTCCCCAAGAGGGGGGAAGTCTGCCGGGGAGCTGTTTTTT. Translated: CASSSPRGGKSAGELFF.

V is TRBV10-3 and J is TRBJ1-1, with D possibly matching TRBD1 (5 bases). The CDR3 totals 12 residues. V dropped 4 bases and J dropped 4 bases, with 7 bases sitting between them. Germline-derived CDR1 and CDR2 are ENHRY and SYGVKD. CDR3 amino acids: CAISGGSTEAFF. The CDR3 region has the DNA TGTGCCATCAGTGGGGGGTCCACTGAAGCTTTCTTT.

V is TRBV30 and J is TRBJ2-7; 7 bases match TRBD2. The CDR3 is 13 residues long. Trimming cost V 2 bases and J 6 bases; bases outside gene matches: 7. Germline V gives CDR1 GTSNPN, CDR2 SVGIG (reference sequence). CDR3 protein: CAWSFGGGIEQYV. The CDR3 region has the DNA TGTGCCTGGAGTTTTGGGGGGGGAATCGAGCAGTACGTC.

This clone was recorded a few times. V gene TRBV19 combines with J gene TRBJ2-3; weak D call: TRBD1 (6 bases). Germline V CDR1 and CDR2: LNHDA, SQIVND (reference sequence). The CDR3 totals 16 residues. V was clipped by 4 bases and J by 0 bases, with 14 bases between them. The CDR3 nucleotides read TGTGCCAGTAGTACGAAGACAGGCACTAGCACAGATACGCAGTATTTT. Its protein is CASSTKTGTSTDTQYF.

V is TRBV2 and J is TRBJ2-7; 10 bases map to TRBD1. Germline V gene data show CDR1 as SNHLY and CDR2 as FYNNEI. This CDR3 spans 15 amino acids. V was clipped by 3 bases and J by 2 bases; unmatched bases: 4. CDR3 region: CASSDGTGAAYEQYF. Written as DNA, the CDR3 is TGTGCCAGCAGTGATGGGACAGGGGCGGCCTACGAGCAGTACTTC.

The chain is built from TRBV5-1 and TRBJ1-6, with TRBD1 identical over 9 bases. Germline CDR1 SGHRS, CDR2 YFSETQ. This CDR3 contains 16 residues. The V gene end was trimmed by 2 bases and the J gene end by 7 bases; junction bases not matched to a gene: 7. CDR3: CASSFIAGTGNSPLHF. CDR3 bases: TGCGCCAGCAGCTTTATAGCCGGGACAGGGAATTCACCCCTCCACTTT.

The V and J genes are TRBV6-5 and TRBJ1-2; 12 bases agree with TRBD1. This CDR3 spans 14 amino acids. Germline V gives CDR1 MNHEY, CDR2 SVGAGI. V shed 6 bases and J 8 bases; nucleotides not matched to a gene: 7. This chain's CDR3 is CASRAGGTGGGYTF. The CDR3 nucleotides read TGTGCCAGCAGAGCCGGTGGGACAGGGGGCGGCTACACCTTC.

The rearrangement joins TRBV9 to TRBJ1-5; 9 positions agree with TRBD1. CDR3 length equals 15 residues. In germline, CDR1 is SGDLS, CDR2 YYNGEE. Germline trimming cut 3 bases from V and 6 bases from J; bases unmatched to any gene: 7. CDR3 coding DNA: TGTGCCAGCAGCGCCACAGGGGGCGCGGGTCAGCCCCAGCATTTT. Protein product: CASSATGGAGQPQHF. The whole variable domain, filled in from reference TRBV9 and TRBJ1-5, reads DSGVTQTPKHLITATGQRVTLRCSPRSGDLSVYWYQQSLDQGLQFLIQYYNGEERAKGNILERFSAQQFPDLHSELNLSSLELGDSALYFCASSATGGAGQPQHFGDGTRLSIL.

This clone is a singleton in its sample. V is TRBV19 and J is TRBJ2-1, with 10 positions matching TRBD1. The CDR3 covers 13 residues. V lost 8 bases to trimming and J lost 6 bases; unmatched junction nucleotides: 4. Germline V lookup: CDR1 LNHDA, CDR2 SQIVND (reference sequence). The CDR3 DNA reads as TGTGCCAGTCTTCGGACAGGGGGCAATGAGCAGTTCTTC. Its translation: CASLRTGGNEQFF.

The CDR3 DNA reads as TGTGCCAGCAGTTACTCAGAGCGACATTTCACTGAAGCTTTCTTT. This encodes CASSYSERHFTEAFF. The chain couples TRBV6-5 to TRBJ1-1; D is unresolved. CDR1 and CDR2 (germline): MNHEY, SVGAGI. Trimming cost V 0 bases and J 4 bases, with 12 bases left between them. CDR3 length: 15 amino acids.

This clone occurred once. The CDR3 sequence is CASSQQLLAGYNEQFF. The CDR3 bases are TGTGCCAGCAGCCAGCAACTACTAGCGGGGTACAATGAGCAGTTCTTC. The chain carries TRBV5-5 and TRBJ2-1; 10 positions match TRBD2. This CDR3 is 16 amino acids long. J lost 4 bases, V lost 4 bases, and 8 bases had no gene match. Germline V gives CDR1 SGHKS, CDR2 YYEKEE (reference sequence).

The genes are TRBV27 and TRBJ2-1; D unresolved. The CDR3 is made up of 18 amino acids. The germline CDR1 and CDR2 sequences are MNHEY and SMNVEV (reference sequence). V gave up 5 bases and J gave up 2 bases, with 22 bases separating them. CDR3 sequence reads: CASSLPGEVGKTYNEQFF. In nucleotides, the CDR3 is TGTGCCAGCAGTCTACCTGGGGAAGTGGGGAAGACCTACAATGAGCAGTTCTTC.

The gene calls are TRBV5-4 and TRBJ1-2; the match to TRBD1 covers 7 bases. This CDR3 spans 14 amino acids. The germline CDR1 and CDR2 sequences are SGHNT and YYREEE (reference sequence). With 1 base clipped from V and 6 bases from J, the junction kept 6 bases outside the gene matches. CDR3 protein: CASSLFQGVNGYTF. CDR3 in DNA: TGTGCCAGCAGCTTGTTTCAGGGGGTAAATGGCTACACCTTC.